Reported below is one T cell receptor (beta chain). The sequence runs out 3 residues before the end of the CDR3; the remainder is reconstructed from the germline J gene. TCR beta CDR3 amplified by multiplex PCR from approximately 1,100 ng genomic DNA. Measured with immunoSEQ multiplex PCR; TCRdb has only the in-frame clones, and not every one. Seen in this sample are 20,000 to 25,000 clones; the ten most common clones hold 7.5% to 9.5%. The data were obtained in a study of T cells in women clearing cervical HPV infection. The CDR3 length is 14 residues. Germline V gene data show CDR1 as LNHDA and CDR2 as SQIVND (reference sequence). The J segment lost 2 bases and the V segment lost 6 bases, leaving 4 bases of the junction unmatched.

Source material: blood buffy coat. This clonotype originated in a woman between 18 and 75 years old with a cervical HPV16 infection that either progressed to CIN3+ or cleared (not recorded which). The chain recombines TRBV19 with TRBJ2-3; 8 bases line up with TRBD1. The sequenced CDR3 bases are TGTGCCAGTAGCCCAGGGGGCAACACAGATACG. Amino acids: CASSPGGNTDT. From start to end, the CDR3 is CASSPGGNTDTQYF.